This T cell receptor beta chain derives from a study of blood T cells in healthy people across ages. Study-wide results and caveats: Among long-lived donors, naive CD4+ cells were more numerous and diversity higher than in aged donors.

The CDR3 contains 14 residues. The germline gives CDR1 MNHEY, CDR2 SMNVEV (reference sequence). Losses at the gene ends were 6 bases for V and 5 bases for J; bases not matched to a gene: 9. On this clonotype: Its antigen is unknown.

Each sample used at least 6 million PBMCs. The authors extracted at least 6 micrograms of total RNA per sample. A second PCR, run for roughly 6 to 11 cycles, used a sample-barcoded 5' primer plus a J-beta primer mix. CDR3-containing paired-end reads numbered at least 2.5 million in each sample. TCRdb used MiXCR to reprocess the 5' RACE reads, holding one entry per CDR3 protein. The sample records more than 800,000 distinct CDR3 sequences, more than 25% being singletons. The J gene is TRBJ1-2, the V gene TRBV27; 7 bases match TRBD1. This clonotype was sampled from an elderly woman in good health. Source material: blood. CDR3 residues: CASSSFEQGYGYTF. The CDR3 nucleotides are TGTGCCAGCAGCTCCTTTGAACAGGGGTATGGCTACACCTTC.